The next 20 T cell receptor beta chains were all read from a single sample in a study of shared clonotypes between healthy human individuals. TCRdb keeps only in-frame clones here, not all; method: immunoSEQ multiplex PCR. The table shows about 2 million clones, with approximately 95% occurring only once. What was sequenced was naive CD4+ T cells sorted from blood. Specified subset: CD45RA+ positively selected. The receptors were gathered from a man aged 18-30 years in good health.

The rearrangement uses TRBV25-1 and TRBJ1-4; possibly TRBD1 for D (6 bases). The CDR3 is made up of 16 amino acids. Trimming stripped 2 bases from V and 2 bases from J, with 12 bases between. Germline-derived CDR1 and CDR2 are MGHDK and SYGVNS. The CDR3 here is CASSERGGGTNEKLFF. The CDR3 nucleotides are TGTGCCAGCAGTGAACGGGGAGGGGGTACTAATGAAAAACTGTTTTTT.

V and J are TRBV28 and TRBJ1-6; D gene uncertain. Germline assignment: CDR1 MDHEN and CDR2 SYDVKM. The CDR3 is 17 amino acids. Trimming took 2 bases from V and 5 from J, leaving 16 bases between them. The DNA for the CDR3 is TGTGCCAGCAGTTTAGCAACCCGACTCAGTAATAATTCACCCCTCCACTTT. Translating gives CASSLATRLSNNSPLHF.

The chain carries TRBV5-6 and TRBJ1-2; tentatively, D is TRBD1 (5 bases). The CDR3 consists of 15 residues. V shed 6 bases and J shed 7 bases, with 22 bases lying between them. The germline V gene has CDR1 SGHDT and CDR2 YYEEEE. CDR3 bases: TGTGCCAGCACCGAAAACGGGGCAAGGTCTTCTGGCTACACCTTC. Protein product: CASTENGARSSGYTF.

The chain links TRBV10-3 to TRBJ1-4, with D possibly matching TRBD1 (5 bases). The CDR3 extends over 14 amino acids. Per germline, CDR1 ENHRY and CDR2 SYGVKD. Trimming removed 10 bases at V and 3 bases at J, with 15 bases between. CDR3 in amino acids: CATSGPPANEKLFF. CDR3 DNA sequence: TGTGCCACCTCGGGACCTCCAGCTAATGAAAAACTGTTTTTT.

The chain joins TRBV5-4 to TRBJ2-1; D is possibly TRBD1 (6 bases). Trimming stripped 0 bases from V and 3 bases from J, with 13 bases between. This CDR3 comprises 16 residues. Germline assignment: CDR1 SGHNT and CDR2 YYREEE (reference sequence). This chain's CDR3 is CASSLGSGVSYNEQFF. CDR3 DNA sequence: TGTGCCAGCAGCTTGGGTTCAGGGGTGAGCTACAATGAGCAGTTCTTC.

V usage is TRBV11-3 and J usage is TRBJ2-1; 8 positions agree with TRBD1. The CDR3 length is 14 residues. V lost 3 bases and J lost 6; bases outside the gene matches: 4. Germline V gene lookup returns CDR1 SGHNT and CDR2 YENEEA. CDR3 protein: CASSFQGAGNEQFF. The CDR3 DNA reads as TGTGCCAGCAGCTTTCAGGGGGCGGGCAATGAGCAGTTCTTC.

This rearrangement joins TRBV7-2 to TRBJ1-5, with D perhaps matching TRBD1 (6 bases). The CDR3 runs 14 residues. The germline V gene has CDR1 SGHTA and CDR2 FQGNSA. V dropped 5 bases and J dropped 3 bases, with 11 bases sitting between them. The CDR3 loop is CASSRGQNNQPQHF. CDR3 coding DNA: TGTGCCAGCAGCCGAGGACAGAACAATCAGCCCCAGCATTTT.

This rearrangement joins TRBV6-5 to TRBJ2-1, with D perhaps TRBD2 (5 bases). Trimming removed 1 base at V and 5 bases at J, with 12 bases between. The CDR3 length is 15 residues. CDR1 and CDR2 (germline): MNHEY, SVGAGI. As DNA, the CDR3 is TGTGCCAGCAGTTACTTGGGCCGGCGGGACAATGAGCAGTTCTTC. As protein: CASSYLGRRDNEQFF.

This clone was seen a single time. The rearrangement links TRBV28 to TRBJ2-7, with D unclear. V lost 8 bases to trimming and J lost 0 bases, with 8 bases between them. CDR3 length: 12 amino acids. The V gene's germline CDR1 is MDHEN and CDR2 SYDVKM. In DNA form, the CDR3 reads TGTGCCAGCCTTCGCTACTCCTACGAGCAGTACTTC. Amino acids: CASLRYSYEQYF.

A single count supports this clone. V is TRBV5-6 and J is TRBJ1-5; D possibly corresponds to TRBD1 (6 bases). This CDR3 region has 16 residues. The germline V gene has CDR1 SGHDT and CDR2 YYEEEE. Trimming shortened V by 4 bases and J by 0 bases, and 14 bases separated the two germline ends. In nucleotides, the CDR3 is TGTGCCAGCAGCCCGGGGGGGGCGCTTAGCAATCAGCCCCAGCATTTT. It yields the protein CASSPGGALSNQPQHF.

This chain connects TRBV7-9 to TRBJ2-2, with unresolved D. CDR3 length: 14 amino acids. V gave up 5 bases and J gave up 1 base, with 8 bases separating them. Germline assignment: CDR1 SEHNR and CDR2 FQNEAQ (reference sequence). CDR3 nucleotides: TGTGCCAGCAGCGTGTCCGGGAACACCGGGGAGCTGTTTTTT. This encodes CASSVSGNTGELFF.

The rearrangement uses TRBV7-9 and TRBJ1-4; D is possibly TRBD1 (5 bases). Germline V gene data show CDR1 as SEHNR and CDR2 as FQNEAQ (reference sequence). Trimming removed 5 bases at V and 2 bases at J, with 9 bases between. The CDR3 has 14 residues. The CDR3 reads CASSEGSTNEKLFF. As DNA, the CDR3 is TGTGCCAGCAGCGAGGGGAGCACTAATGAAAAACTGTTTTTT. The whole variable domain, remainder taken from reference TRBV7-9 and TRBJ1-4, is DTGVSQNPRHKITKRGQNVTFRCDPISEHNRLYWYRQTLGQGPEFLTYFQNEAQLEKSRLLSDRFSAERPKGSFSTLEIQRTEQGDSAMYLCASSEGSTNEKLFFGSGTQLSVL.

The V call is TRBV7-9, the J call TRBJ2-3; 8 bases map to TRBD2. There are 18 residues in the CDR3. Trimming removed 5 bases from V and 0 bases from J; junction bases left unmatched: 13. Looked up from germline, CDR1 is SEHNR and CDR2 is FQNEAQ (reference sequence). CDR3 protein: CASSPTPLTSGSTDTQYF. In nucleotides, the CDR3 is TGTGCCAGCAGCCCCACACCACTCACTAGCGGAAGCACAGATACGCAGTATTTT.

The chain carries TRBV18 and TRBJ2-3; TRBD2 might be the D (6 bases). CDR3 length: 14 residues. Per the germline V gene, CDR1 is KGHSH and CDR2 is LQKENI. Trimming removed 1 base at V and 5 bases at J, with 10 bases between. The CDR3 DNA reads TGTGCCAGCTCACCACTGCGGGATGGAGATACGCAGTATTTT. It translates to CASSPLRDGDTQYF.

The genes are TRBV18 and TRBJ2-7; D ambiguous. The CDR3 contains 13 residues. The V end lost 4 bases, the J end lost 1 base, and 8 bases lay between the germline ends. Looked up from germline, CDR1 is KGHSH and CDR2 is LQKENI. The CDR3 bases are TGTGCCAGCTCACGCTCAAGGTCCTACGAGCAGTACTTC. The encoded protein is CASSRSRSYEQYF.

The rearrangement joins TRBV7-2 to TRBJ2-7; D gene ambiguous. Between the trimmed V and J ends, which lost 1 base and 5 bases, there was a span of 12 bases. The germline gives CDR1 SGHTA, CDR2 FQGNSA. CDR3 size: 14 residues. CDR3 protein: CASSLDAGWDEQYF. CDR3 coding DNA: TGTGCCAGCAGCTTAGATGCAGGATGGGACGAGCAGTACTTC.

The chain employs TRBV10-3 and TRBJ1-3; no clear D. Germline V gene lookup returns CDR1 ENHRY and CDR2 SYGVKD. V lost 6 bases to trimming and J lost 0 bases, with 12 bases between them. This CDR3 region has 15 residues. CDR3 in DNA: TGTGCCATCAGGATGGACGGGCGCTCTGGAAACACCATATATTTT. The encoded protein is CAIRMDGRSGNTIYF.

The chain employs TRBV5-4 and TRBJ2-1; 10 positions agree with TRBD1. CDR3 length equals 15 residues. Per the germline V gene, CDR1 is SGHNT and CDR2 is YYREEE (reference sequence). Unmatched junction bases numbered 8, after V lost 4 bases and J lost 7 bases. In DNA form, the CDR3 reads TGTGCCAGCAGCAGGCCCGGACAGGGGGTAAATGAGCAGTTCTTC. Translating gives CASSRPGQGVNEQFF.

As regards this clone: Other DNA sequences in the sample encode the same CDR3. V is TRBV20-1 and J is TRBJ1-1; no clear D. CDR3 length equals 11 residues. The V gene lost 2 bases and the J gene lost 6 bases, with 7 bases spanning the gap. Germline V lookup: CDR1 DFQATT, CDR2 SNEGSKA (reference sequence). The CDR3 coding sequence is TGCAGTGCTAGAATCGGGGCTGAAGCTTTCTTT. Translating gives CSARIGAEAFF.

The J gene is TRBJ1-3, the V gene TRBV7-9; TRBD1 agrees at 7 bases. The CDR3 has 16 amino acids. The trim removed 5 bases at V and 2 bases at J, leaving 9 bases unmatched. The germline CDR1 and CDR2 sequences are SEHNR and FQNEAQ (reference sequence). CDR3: CASSTWDSWTGNTIYF. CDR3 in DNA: TGTGCCAGCAGCACCTGGGACAGTTGGACTGGAAACACCATATATTTT.